A single sample is the source of the 15 T cell receptor beta chains below, sequenced in a study of type 1 regulatory T cells. TCRdb itself ran the reads through MiXCR, one entry per CDR3 protein. The data contain about 42,000 distinct CDR3 sequences, 12% of them singletons. Antigens of these TCRs are unknown. Source material: cultured non-Tr1 T cells, either the whole culture or a sorted T cell fraction (not recorded which). These TCRs come from a human donor in good health.

The V gene is TRBV12-3 or TRBV12-4, the J gene TRBJ2-4; 8 nucleotides align to TRBD2. The CDR3 contains 14 residues. The V segment lost 6 bases and the J segment 8 bases; nucleotides outside the gene matches: 9. The CDR3 DNA is TGTGCCAGCAGCACCAGCGGGAGAGCGGACATTCAGTACTTC. This codes for CASSTSGRADIQYF.

This clonotype was detected many times. The chain links TRBV30 to TRBJ2-7; no clear D gene. The CDR3 spans 12 residues. V was clipped by 4 bases and J by 0 bases, with 7 bases between them. Germline CDR1 reads GTSNPN; CDR2 reads SVGIG (reference sequence). Written as DNA, the CDR3 is TGTGCCTGGACAATCTCCTCCTACGAGCAGTACTTC. This codes for CAWTISSYEQYF.

The sample holds a few counts of this clonotype. The rearrangement joins TRBV20-1 to TRBJ2-7; TRBD2 matches at 13 bases. J lost 4 bases, V lost 6 bases, and 6 bases had no gene match. Germline V gene sequence: CDR1 DFQATT, CDR2 SNEGSKA (reference sequence). This CDR3 comprises 14 residues. The CDR3: CSAGTSGTQYEQYF. Here the CDR3 DNA reads TGCAGTGCCGGGACTAGCGGGACCCAGTACGAGCAGTACTTC.

The V and J genes are TRBV5-1 and TRBJ2-2; D unclear. V was shortened by 3 bases and J by 1 base, with 7 bases between the two germline ends. The germline V gene has CDR1 SGHRS and CDR2 YFSETQ. The CDR3 has 14 amino acids. This CDR3 is CASSSLRNTGELFF. The CDR3 nucleotides are TGCGCCAGCAGCTCGCTTAGGAACACCGGGGAGCTGTTTTTT.

By sample fraction, this clonotype is medium-sized. The chain joins TRBV7-2 to TRBJ1-4, with D unclear. This CDR3 comprises 14 residues. Trimming left V 6 bases short and J 0 bases short, with 8 bases between. CDR1 and CDR2 (germline): SGHTA, FQGNSA. CDR3 bases: TGTGCCAGCAGTTCGAAATCAACTAATGAAAAACTGTTTTTT. Translation: CASSSKSTNEKLFF.

This clonotype was seen ten or more times. The rearrangement joins TRBV24-1 to TRBJ2-5; 7 bases map to TRBD2. The CDR3 is made up of 13 amino acids. With 5 bases clipped from V and 1 base from J, the junction kept 0 bases outside the gene matches. Germline-derived CDR1 and CDR2 are KGHDR and SFDVKD. In DNA form, the CDR3 reads TGTGCCACCAGTGGCGGGAGCCAAGAGACCCAGTACTTC. Protein: CATSGGSQETQYF.

This clonotype was detected only a few times. The chain uses TRBV11-2 and TRBJ2-7; D is undetermined. The CDR3 is 16 residues long. Germline CDR1 reads SGHAT; CDR2 reads FQNNGV. The ends were cut back, 0 bases at V and 0 bases at J, with 12 bases in the middle. This chain's CDR3 is CASSLEAASSSYEQYF. In DNA form, the CDR3 reads TGTGCCAGCAGCTTAGAGGCGGCCTCTAGCTCCTACGAGCAGTACTTC.

This clonotype was counted many times. This chain connects TRBV5-1 to TRBJ2-7; TRBD2 might be the D (5 bases). This CDR3 is 14 amino acids long. Germline V lookup: CDR1 SGHRS, CDR2 YFSETQ. Trimming removed 4 bases from V and 2 bases from J, with 13 bases in between. In DNA, the CDR3 is TGCGCCAGCAGCCCGACGGGTAGCGCCTACGAGCAGTACTTC. Residues: CASSPTGSAYEQYF. Full variable domain (missing parts from reference TRBV5-1 and TRBJ2-7): KAGVTQTPRYLIKTRGQQVTLSCSPISGHRSVSWYQQTPGQGLQFLFEYFSETQRNKGNFPGRFSGRQFSNSRSEMNVSTLELGDSALYLCASSPTGSAYEQYFGPGTRLTVT.

This clonotype was seen repeatedly, ten times or more. The V call is TRBV27, the J call TRBJ2-7, with 9 positions matching TRBD2. The germline V gene encodes CDR1 MNHEY and CDR2 SMNVEV (reference sequence). V lost 2 bases and J lost 7; bases outside the gene matches: 18. This CDR3 is built from 18 residues. The CDR3, as DNA: TGTGCCAGCAGTTTAGAGGGGGAGAGCGGGAGGTATTCAAGGGAGCAGTACTTC. The encoded protein is CASSLEGESGRYSREQYF.

This clonotype was observed a handful of times. V is TRBV27 and J is TRBJ2-3; possible D gene TRBD2, 6 bases. Between the trimmed V and J ends, which lost 3 bases and 1 base, there was a span of 8 bases. Germline CDR1 reads MNHEY; CDR2 reads SMNVEV (reference sequence). The length of the CDR3 is 14 residues. This CDR3 reads CASSFLARTDTQYF. The CDR3 bases are TGTGCCAGCAGTTTCCTAGCGCGCACAGATACGCAGTATTTT.

This clonotype was recorded a few times. The chain has TRBV27 and TRBJ2-1; 8 bases are a match to TRBD1. The CDR3 extends over 14 amino acids. Trimming cost V 7 bases and J 6 bases; bases outside gene matches: 8. The germline CDR1 and CDR2 sequences are MNHEY and SMNVEV (reference sequence). The CDR3 sequence is CASTRTGSFNEQFF. The CDR3 DNA is TGTGCCAGCACCCGGACAGGGTCGTTCAATGAGCAGTTCTTC.

To note about this clonotype: A much larger clone differs by one base, so this may be a read error. The chain recombines TRBV10-3 with TRBJ2-7, with 10 bases lining up with TRBD2. The J call may be faulty, since TRBJ2-3 better matches the DNA end. The CDR3 has 15 residues. Looked up from germline, CDR1 is ENHRY and CDR2 is SYGVKD. Here the CDR3 DNA reads TGTGCCATCAGTGACCAGGGACTAGCGCCAGATACGCAGTATTTT. It encodes CAISDQGLAPDTQYF.

The chain employs TRBV5-6 and TRBJ1-5; D is unresolved. The CDR3 length is 15 residues. V lost 0 bases and J lost 1, with 8 bases in between. Germline V lookup: CDR1 SGHDT, CDR2 YYEEEE. This CDR3 reads CASSLVSASNQPQHF. The DNA of the CDR3 is TGTGCCAGCAGCTTGGTGTCAGCCAGCAATCAGCCCCAGCATTTT.

This clonotype has just a few counts. The rearrangement joins TRBV30 to TRBJ2-2; 12 bases line up with TRBD2. Germline V CDR1 and CDR2: GTSNPN, SVGIG (reference sequence). CDR3 length equals 16 residues. V lost 3 bases and J lost 4; bases outside the gene matches: 6. The CDR3 DNA reads TGTGCCTGGAGCGGGGTGGGACTAGCGGGCACCGGGGAGCTGTTTTTT. Its translation is CAWSGVGLAGTGELFF.

In its sample, this clonotype was seen a few times. The V call is TRBV5-1, the J call TRBJ2-1, with unresolved D. Trimming removed 4 bases from V and 2 bases from J, with 16 bases in between. The germline gives CDR1 SGHRS, CDR2 YFSETQ. There are 16 residues in the CDR3. The chain's CDR3 is CASSPSGRQAYNEQFF. The CDR3 DNA sequence: TGCGCCAGCAGCCCCTCCGGGCGCCAAGCCTACAATGAGCAGTTCTTC. The whole variable domain, remainder taken from reference TRBV5-1 and TRBJ2-1, is KAGVTQTPRYLIKTRGQQVTLSCSPISGHRSVSWYQQTPGQGLQFLFEYFSETQRNKGNFPGRFSGRQFSNSRSEMNVSTLELGDSALYLCASSPSGRQAYNEQFFGPGTRLTVL.